This T cell receptor (beta chain) appears in the sequencing data of a study of post-analysis software for immune sequencing data (dated by TCRdb to between 2015 and 2017). A note on the overall study: Disease courses on record covered relapsing-remitting, secondary progressive and progressive-relapsing multiple sclerosis, though some patients had no subtype annotation. A subset of samples was prepared in parallel using single-end sample barcoding, then pooled and co-amplified after Illumina adapter ligation. The patient repertoires were compared against 11 previously published healthy control repertoires obtained from donors aged 6 to 25 years.

To demonstrate the VDJtools post-analysis software, TCR beta repertoires were profiled from the peripheral blood of over ten young patients with multiple sclerosis. The multiple sclerosis patients were children and adolescents between about 6 and 16 years of age. What the work shows at the level of the full study, not this receptor alone: Normalized Chao1 diversity was significantly lower in multiple sclerosis patients than controls, suggesting substantial peripheral T-cell clonal expansion. Patients showed significantly higher frequencies than controls for a handful of TRBV segments, among them TRBV5-6, TRBV5-1 and TRBV20-1. The multiple sclerosis patient group was slightly younger than the control group. Direct clustering with F measure showed strong co-clustering of samples prepared in the same batch, prompting a batch-effect correction.

Library generation was performed with PCR. Sequencing instrument: Illumina HiSeq 2500. Unique molecular identifiers were incorporated into TCR beta cDNA libraries to reduce PCR and sequencing biases. Approximately 500,000 cDNA molecules were obtained per 1 to 10 million input T cells, so each molecule approximated one T cell. Patient libraries were prepared and sequenced with the same protocol used for the earlier healthy control dataset. Samples belonging to the same batch were prepared together, multiplexed and sequenced on a shared HiSeq lane. The paper's data handling went like this. Raw barcoded reads were processed with MIGEC, discarding single-read molecular identifier groups before consensus assembly and CDR3 extraction. VDJtools was used for post-analysis of the clonotype tables, and diversity was normalized by down-sampling every dataset to the size of the smallest sample. In repertoire overlap clustering, CDR3 amino acid sequences, but not nucleotide sequences, were matched to correct batch-related cross-sample contamination. TCRdb took the public reads, trimmed them with fastp at Q25, ran MiXCR for clone calling and kept in-frame beta chains. CDR3 protein duplicates are merged, each entry listing the most common genes and DNA. It is TCRdb's table, rather than the study itself, that gives the V and J calls and clone size. The sample data list hundreds of thousands of distinct CDR3 sequences, and 59% of these were observed just once. Jointly, the top ten make up roughly 12% of the sample.

Worth noting for this clonotype: It lacks a known antigen. There are no base qualities to consult, and no much larger clone falls within one base.

V is shortened by 2 bases, J by 1 base, and the region joining them spans 5 bases. CDR1 and CDR2 were assigned from the germline V gene as SQVTM and ANQGSEA. There are 13 amino acids in the CDR3, from cysteine to phenylalanine inclusive. Here the CDR3 DNA is all that survives: 39 bases in frame from base 1. In this chain, TRBV29-1 is recombined with TRBJ2-2, with TRBD1 perhaps the D gene, on 5 matching bases. This sequence was found in a girl aged 2-15 years with multiple sclerosis. Sequencing input: blood. Here the CDR3 is given as CSVETGNTGELFF. The nucleotides read TGCAGCGTTGAAACAGGGAACACCGGGGAGCTGTTTTTT.